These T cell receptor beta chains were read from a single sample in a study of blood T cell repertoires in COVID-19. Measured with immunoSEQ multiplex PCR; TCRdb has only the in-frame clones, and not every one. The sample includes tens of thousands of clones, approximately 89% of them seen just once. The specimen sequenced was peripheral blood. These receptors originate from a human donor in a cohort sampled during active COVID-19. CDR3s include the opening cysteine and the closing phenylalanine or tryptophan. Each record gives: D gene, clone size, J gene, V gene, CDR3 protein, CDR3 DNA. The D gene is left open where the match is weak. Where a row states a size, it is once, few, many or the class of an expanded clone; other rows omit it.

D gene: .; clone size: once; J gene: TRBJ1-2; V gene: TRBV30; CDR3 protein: CAWSDGGDYGYTF; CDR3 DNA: TGTGCCTGGAGTGACGGCGGGGATTATGGCTACACCTTC
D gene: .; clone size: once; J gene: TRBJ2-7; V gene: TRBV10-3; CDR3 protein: CASRDNSYEQYF; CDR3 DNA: TGTGCCAGCCGGGACAACTCCTACGAGCAGTACTTC
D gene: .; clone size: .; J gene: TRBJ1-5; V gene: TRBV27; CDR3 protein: CASSPFNAGINQPQHF; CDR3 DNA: TGTGCCAGCAGTCCCTTTAATGCAGGGATCAATCAGCCCCAGCATTTT
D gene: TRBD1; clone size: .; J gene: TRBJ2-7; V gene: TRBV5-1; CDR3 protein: CASSSGRGQGYF; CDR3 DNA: TGCGCCAGCAGCTCCGGTAGGGGACAGGGGTACTTC
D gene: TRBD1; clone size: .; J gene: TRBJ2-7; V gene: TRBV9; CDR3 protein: CASSVATQGPYEQYF; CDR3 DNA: TGTGCCAGCAGCGTAGCTACACAGGGGCCCTACGAGCAGTACTTC
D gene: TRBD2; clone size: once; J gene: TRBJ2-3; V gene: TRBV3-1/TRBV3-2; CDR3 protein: CASASSGGTQYF; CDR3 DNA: TGTGCCAGCGCCTCATCGGGGGGTACGCAGTATTTT
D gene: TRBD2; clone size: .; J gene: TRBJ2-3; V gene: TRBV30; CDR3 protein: CAWSPGLAALTDTQYF; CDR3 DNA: TGTGCCTGGAGTCCTGGACTAGCGGCACTCACAGATACGCAGTATTTT
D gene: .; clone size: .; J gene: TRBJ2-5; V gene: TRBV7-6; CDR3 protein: CASSLGSQGTVVTETQYF; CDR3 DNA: TGTGCCAGCAGCTTAGGATCCCAGGGGACGGTGGTTACGGAGACCCAGTACTTC
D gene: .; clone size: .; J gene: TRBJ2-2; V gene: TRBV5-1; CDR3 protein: CASSTTGLPNTGELFF; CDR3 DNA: TGCGCCAGCAGCACTACGGGACTCCCTAACACCGGGGAGCTGTTTTTT
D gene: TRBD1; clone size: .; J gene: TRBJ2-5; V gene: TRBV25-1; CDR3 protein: CASSDRDRGKETQYF; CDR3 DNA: TGTGCCAGCAGTGACCGGGACAGGGGGAAGGAGACCCAGTACTTC
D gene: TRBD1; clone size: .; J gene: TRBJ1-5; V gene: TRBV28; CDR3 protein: CASSSATGGLGQPQHF; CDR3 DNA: TGTGCCAGCAGTTCCGCGACAGGGGGCCTCGGTCAGCCCCAGCATTTT
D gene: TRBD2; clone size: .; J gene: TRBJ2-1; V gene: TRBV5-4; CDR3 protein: CASSLGGRAINEQFF; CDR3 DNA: TGTGCCAGCAGCTTGGGTGGGAGGGCCATAAATGAGCAGTTCTTC
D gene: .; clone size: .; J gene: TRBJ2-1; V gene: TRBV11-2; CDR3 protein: CASSSQGGRLSYNEQFF; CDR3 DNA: TGTGCCAGCAGCTCACAAGGCGGGCGGCTCTCCTACAATGAGCAGTTCTTC
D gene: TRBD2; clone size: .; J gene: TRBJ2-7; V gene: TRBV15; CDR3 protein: CATSRDWGGGSYEQYF; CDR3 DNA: TGTGCCACCAGCAGAGATTGGGGCGGGGGCTCCTACGAGCAGTACTTC
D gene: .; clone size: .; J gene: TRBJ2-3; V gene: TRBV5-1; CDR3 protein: CASSLELTDTQYF; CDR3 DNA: TGCGCCAGCAGCTTGGAACTCACAGATACGCAGTATTTT
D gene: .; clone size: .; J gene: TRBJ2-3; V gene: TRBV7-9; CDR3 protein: CASSGLAQVSGDTQYF; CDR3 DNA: TGTGCCAGCAGCGGTCTCGCCCAAGTCTCAGGAGATACGCAGTATTTT
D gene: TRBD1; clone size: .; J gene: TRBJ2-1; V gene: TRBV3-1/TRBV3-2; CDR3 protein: CASSQSDRGFYEQFF; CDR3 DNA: TGTGCCAGCAGCCAATCGGACAGGGGGTTTTATGAGCAGTTCTTC
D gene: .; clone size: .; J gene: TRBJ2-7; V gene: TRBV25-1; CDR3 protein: CASRGPHEQYF; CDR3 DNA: TGTGCCAGCAGGGGGCCGCACGAGCAGTACTTC
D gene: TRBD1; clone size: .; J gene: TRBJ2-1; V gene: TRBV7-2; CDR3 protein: CASSLSGLSDRGRSEQFF; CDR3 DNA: TGTGCCAGCAGCTTATCCGGACTCAGCGACAGGGGACGGAGTGAGCAGTTCTTC
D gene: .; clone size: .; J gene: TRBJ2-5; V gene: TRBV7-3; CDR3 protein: CASSLTAGGEETQYF; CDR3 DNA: TGTGCCAGCAGCTTAACAGCCGGGGGTGAGGAGACCCAGTACTTC
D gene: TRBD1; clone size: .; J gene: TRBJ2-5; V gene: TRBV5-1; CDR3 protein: CASSNGDSQETQYF; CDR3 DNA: TGCGCCAGCAGCAATGGGGACAGCCAAGAGACCCAGTACTTC
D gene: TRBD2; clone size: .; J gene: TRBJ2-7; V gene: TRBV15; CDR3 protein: CATSRELAGMGYEQYF; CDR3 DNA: TGTGCCACCAGCAGAGAACTAGCGGGAATGGGCTACGAGCAGTACTTC
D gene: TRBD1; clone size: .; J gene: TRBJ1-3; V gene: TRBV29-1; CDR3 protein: CSVVPRTGTAGNTIYF; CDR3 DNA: TGCAGCGTTGTACCCCGGACCGGGACAGCAGGGAACACCATATATTTT
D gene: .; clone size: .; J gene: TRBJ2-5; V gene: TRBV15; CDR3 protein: CATSLSRRVGETQYF; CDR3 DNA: TGTGCCACCAGCCTCTCTCGGAGGGTCGGGGAGACCCAGTACTTC
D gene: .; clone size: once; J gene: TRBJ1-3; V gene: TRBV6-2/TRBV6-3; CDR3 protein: CASSYPIWTAHYSGNTIYF; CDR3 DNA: TGTGCCAGCAGTTACCCAATATGGACAGCCCATTACTCTGGAAACACCATATATTTT
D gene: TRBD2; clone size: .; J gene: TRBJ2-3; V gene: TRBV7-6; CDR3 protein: CASSLQASGVTDTQYF; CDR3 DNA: TGTGCCAGCAGCTTACAGGCTAGCGGGGTAACAGATACGCAGTATTTT
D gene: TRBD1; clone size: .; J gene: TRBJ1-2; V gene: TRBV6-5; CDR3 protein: CASSSPGTAKNYGYTF; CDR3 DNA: TGTGCCAGCAGTTCTCCCGGGACAGCCAAGAACTATGGCTACACCTTC
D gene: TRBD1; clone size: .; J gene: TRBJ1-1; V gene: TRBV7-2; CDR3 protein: CASSSDRGTEAFF; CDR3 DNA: TGTGCCAGCAGTTCGGACAGGGGCACTGAAGCTTTCTTT
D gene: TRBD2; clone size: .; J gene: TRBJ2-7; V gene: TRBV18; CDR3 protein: CASSRETSSYEQYF; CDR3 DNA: TGTGCCAGCTCACGCGAGACTAGCAGCTACGAGCAGTACTTC
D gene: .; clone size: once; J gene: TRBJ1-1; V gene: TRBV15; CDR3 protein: CATNPGDNTEAFF; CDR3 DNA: TGTGCCACCAACCCCGGTGATAACACTGAAGCTTTCTTT
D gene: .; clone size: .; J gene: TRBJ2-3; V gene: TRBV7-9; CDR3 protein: CASSPDSSRDTQYF; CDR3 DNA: TGTGCCAGCAGCCCGGACAGTTCCCGAGATACGCAGTATTTT
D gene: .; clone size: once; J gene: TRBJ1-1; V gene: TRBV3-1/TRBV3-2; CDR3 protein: CASSQEGPVGAFF; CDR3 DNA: TGTGCCAGCAGCCAAGAGGGGCCGGTGGGAGCTTTCTTT
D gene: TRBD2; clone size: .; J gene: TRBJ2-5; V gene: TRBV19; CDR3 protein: CASTARGQETQYF; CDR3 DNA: TGTGCCAGTACGGCGCGGGGGCAAGAGACCCAGTACTTC
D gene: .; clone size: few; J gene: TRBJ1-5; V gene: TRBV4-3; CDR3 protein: CASSQEGGEPQHF; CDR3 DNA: TGCGCCAGCAGCCAAGAAGGGGGGGAGCCCCAGCATTTT
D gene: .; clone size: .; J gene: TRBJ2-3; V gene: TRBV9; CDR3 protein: CASSVQTDTQYF; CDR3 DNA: TGTGCCAGCAGCGTCCAGACAGATACGCAGTATTTT
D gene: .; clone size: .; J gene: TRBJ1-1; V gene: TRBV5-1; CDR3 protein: CASSLLGRANTEAFF; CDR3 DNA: TGCGCCAGCAGCTTGCTCGGCAGGGCGAACACTGAAGCTTTCTTT
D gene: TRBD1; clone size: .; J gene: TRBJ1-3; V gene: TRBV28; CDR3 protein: CASKDRAGNTIYF; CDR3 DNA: TGTGCCAGCAAAGACAGGGCTGGAAACACCATATATTTT
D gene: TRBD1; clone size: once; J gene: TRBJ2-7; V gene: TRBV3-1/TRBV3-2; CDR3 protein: CASGHSGQGKEQYF; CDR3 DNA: TGTGCCAGCGGACACTCGGGACAGGGTAAAGAGCAGTACTTC
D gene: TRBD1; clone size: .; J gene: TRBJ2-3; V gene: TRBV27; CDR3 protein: CASCRGTGFTDTQYF; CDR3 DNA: TGTGCCAGCTGTCGAGGGACAGGGTTCACAGATACGCAGTATTTT
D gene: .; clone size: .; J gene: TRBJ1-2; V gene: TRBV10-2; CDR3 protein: CASTLGGSYGYTF; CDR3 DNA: TGCGCCAGCACCTTAGGGGGAAGTTATGGCTACACCTTC
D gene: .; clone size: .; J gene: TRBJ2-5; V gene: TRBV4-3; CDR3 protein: CASSQESGVETQYF; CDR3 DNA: TGCGCCAGCAGCCAAGAATCGGGGGTAGAGACCCAGTACTTC
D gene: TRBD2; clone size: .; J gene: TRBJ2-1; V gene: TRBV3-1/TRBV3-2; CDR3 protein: CASSQAPVASGVLYEQFF; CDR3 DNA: TGTGCCAGCAGCCAAGCCCCGGTGGCTAGCGGGGTTTTGTATGAGCAGTTCTTC
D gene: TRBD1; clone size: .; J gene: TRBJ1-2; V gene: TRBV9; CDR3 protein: CASSVEMGQGHYGYTF; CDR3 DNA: TGTGCCAGCAGCGTAGAGATGGGACAGGGCCACTATGGCTACACCTTC
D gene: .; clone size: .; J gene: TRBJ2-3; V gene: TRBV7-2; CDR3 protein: CASSSGLQVSTDTQYF; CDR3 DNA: TGTGCCAGCAGCTCAGGCTTACAGGTTAGCACAGATACGCAGTATTTT
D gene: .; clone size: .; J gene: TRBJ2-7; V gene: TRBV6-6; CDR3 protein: CASSYNSAYEQYF; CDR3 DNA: TGTGCCAGCAGTTATAATTCGGCCTACGAGCAGTACTTC
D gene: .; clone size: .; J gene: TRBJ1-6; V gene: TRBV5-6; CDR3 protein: CASSPLQGFSNSPLHF; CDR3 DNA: TGTGCCAGCAGCCCGCTACAGGGCTTCTCTAATTCACCCCTCCACTTT
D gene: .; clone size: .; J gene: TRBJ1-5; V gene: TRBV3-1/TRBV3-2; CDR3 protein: CASSQDLGSQPQHF; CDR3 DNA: TGTGCCAGCAGCCAAGATCTAGGGAGTCAGCCCCAGCATTTT
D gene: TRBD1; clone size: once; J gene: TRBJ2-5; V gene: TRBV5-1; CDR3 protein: CASSPGQGQETQYF; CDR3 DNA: TGCGCCAGCAGCCCTGGACAGGGTCAAGAGACCCAGTACTTC
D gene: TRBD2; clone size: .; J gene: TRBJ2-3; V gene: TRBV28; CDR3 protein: CASSFLAGTDTQYF; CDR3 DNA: TGTGCCAGCAGTTTTTTAGCGGGGACAGATACGCAGTATTTT
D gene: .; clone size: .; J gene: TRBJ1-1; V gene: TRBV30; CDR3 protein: CAWSEGIEAFF; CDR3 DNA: TGTGCCTGGAGTGAGGGGATAGAAGCTTTCTTT
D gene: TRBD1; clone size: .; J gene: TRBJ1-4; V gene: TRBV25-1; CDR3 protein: CASSDWDRENEKLFF; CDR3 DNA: TGTGCCAGCAGTGACTGGGACAGGGAGAATGAAAAACTGTTTTTT
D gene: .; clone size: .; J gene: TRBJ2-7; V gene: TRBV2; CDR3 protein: CASTLRWVEDEQYF; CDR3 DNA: TGTGCCAGCACCTTAAGATGGGTAGAGGACGAGCAGTACTTC
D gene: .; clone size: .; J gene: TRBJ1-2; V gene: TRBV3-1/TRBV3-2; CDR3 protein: CASSLRTVTNYGYTF; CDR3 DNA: TGTGCCAGCAGCCTACGGACAGTAACGAACTATGGCTACACCTTC
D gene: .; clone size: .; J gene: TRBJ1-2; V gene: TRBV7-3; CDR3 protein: CASGTEPYGYTF; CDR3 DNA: TGTGCCAGCGGGACTGAACCATATGGCTACACCTTC
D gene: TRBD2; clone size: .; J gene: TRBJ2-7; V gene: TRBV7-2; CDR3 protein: CASSLGSGASYEQYF; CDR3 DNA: TGTGCCAGCAGCTTAGGGAGCGGGGCGTCCTACGAGCAGTACTTC
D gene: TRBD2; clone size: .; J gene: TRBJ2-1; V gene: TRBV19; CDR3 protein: CASSRAGSSYNEQFF; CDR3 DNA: TGTGCCAGTAGTAGAGCGGGGAGCTCCTACAATGAGCAGTTCTTC